This T cell receptor (beta chain) was obtained from a study of T cells after yellow fever vaccination (dated by TCRdb to the late 2010s). In terms of the full investigation: The SMART-Seq v4 Ultra Low Input RNA kit was used to prepare libraries from fractions with low cell numbers. To track T-cell clones before and after primary and booster YFV17D yellow fever vaccination, bulk TCR alpha and beta repertoires were sequenced longitudinally. Two healthy male donors, one aged 18 to 30 and one aged 30 to 39 years, were included in the cohort. Blood was drawn at multiple timepoints before and after primary and secondary immunization, with bulk PBMC replicates and cell subsets isolated.

TCR cDNA was made using 5'RACE template switching, a step that added a universal primer site and unique molecular identifiers. cDNA synthesis was primed from both the TCR alpha and TCR beta constant segments. Library amplification involved two PCR steps, and the second step added sample barcodes and sequencing adapters. Sequencing of the libraries was done on either Illumina HiSeq 2500 (2x100 bp) or NovaSeq (2x150 bp). The study's own analysis went as follows. Reads were demultiplexed and collapsed into UMI consensus sequences with MIGEC, and V(D)J alignment was performed with MiXCR. Using edgeR on replicate PBMC samples, clonotypes were called vaccine-responding if FDR was below 0.01 and the log2 fold change was above 5 up to day 15. Each bulk clonotype received a CD4 or CD8 identity based on whether the sequenced CD4 or CD8 repertoire contained that clonotype at higher abundance. Through fastp at Q25 and MiXCR, TCRdb rebuilt clones from the public reads, retaining in-frame beta chains. Each CDR3 protein appears once, grouped with its most common genes and DNA. V and J calls and clone size were set by TCRdb, not the authors. Across this sample there are tens of thousands of distinct CDR3 sequences, with around 7% seen only once. Of the sample, roughly a third falls within the top ten clones.

Summary of the overall study and its limitations: Because the study included only a couple of donors, the extent to which the findings can be generalized is limited. A small share of clonotypes was detected in both CD4 and CD8 compartments, with the overlap likely arising from convergent recombination. Most clones expanded after primary vaccination were re-detected after the booster (96% of CD4 and about nine tenths of CD8), suggesting broad memory maintenance. Compared with the primary T-cell response, the secondary T-cell response was faster but weaker, reaching its peak on day 5 rather than on day 15. Computational filtering was required because FACS-sorted repertoires could contain abundant contaminating clonotypes from the bulk population.

The sample's treatment or condition label, decoded: live attenuated yellow fever vaccine strain. A standard Ficoll-Paque protocol was used to isolate PBMCs from peripheral blood. Dynabeads CD4 and CD8 positive selection kits were used to isolate the CD4 and CD8 T-cell fractions. TriZol was used to extract RNA from bulk PBMCs, from CD4 and CD8 fractions, and from dextramer-positive and dextramer-negative fractions. In this sample, this clonotype turned up many times. Its cognate antigen has yet to be identified. No clone much larger than this one lies a single base away; base qualities are absent. The receptor's source is a man younger than 30 who received the YFV17D yellow fever vaccine. Here the sequenced sample was CD8+ T cells sorted from PBMCs, taken roughly 5 days after the first yellow fever vaccination.

The CDR3 is CASSQESAFSGNTIYF. The DNA sequence is TGCGCCAGCAGCCAAGAATCAGCCTTCTCTGGAAACACCATATATTTT. The rearranged chain carries TRBV4-1 and TRBJ1-3, with no confidently assigned D gene. Sequences MGHRA (CDR1) and YSYEKL (CDR2) are obtained from the germline V gene. Trimming takes 0 bases from V and 0 bases from J, and the germline ends sit 9 bases apart. From the cysteine through the phenylalanine, the CDR3 covers 16 amino acids. The entry retains the CDR3 DNA only, 48 bases that are in frame from base 1.